The T cell receptor beta chain described here comes from a study of T cell clonality in common variable immunodeficiency. Whole-study results and caveats: Repertoire-complication correlations in CVID were limited by patient heterogeneity.

As regards this clone: Its target is unknown.

Control and CVID samples contributed equal amounts of genomic DNA. TCRdb's copy holds only in-frame clones and misses some; the assay was immunoSEQ multiplex PCR. The sample presents around 50,000 clones, none singletons. This TCR derives from a person aged 18 to 75 in good health. Sample: peripheral blood mononuclear cells.

This CDR3 is CASSPLQGRETQYF. The CDR3 bases that were read are TGTGCCAGCAGCCCTTTACAGGGAAGAGAGACC. This sequence joins TRBV4-2 and TRBJ2-5; a possible D gene is TRBD1 (6 bases). The read ends 3 residues before the CDR3 terminus; that terminus is restored from the germline J gene. The germline V and J ends were trimmed by 4 bases and 4 bases, with 13 bases remaining between them. Germline V lookup: CDR1 LGHNA, CDR2 YNFKEQ. The CDR3 loop spans 14 amino acids.